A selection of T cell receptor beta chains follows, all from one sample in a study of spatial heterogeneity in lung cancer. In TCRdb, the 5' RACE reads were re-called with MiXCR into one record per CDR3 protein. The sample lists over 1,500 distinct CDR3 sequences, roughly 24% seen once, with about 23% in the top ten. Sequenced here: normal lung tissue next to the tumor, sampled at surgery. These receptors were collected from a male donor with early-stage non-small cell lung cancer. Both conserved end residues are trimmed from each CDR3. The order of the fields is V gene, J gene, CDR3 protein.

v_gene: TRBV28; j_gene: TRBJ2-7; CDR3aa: ASSLGGQSGTEYEQY
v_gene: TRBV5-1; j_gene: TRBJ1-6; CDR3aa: ASSRGTDYNSPLH
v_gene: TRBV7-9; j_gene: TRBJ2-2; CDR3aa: ASSLTGGHAGTGELF
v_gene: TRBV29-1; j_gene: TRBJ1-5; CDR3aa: SANFGTLSSQPQH
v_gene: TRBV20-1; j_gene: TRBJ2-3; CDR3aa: SASEGDTQY
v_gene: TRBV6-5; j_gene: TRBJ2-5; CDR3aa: ASSLANRDYERETQY
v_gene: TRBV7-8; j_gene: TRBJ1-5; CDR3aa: ASSLGTDNQPQH
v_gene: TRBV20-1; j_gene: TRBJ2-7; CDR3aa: SASADPYEQY
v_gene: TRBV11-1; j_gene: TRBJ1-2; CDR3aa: ASSSTGTSGYT
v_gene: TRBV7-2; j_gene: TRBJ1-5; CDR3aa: ASSSAELFWQPQH
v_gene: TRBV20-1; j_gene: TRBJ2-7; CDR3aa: SATNSRGTYEQY
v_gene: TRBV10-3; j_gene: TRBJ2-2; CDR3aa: AISLGDRDTGELF
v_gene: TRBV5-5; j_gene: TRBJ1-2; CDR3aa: ASSLRASGYT
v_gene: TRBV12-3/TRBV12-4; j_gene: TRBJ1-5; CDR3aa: ASSLGSIDVLPQH
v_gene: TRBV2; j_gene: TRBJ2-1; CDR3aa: ATQQGSSYNEQF
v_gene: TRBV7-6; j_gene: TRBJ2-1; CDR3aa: ASSFGFGTPGDEQF